This T cell receptor (beta chain) is drawn from a study of T cell repertoires in ileal Crohn's disease. Study as a whole: The M6 sample came from neoterminal ileum during colonoscopy after surgery.

This CDR3 has 15 amino acids. The junction had 8 bases not matched to a gene; V was cut back by 8 bases and J by 4 bases. Germline V CDR1 and CDR2: LNHDA, SQIVND (reference sequence). Data came from immunoSEQ multiplex PCR; TCRdb stores just in-frame clones and leaves some out. The data hold some 10,000 clones, with approximately 81% observed a single time. Time point indicated: neoterminal ileum biopsy at postoperative endoscopy, about 6 months after surgery. The clonotype comes from an adult with Crohn's disease. The sequencing sample was made of ileal tissue. The chain couples TRBV19 to TRBJ1-1, with TRBD1 identical over 12 bases. The CDR3 loop is CASDPGQGAFTEAFF. CDR3 coding DNA: TGTGCCAGTGACCCGGGACAGGGGGCTTTCACTGAAGCTTTCTTT.